This is a list of T cell receptor beta chains from one sample in a study of Graves' ophthalmopathy and Graves' hyperthyroidism. One entry per CDR3 protein, called by TCRdb with MiXCR from the multiplex PCR reads. The sample gives hundreds of thousands of distinct CDR3 sequences, roughly 21% of which show up once; 2.5% to 3% is in the top ten. The specimen sequenced was peripheral blood. Receptors were obtained from a woman under 30 with stable Graves' hyperthyroidism. The CDR3 runs from the conserved cysteine through the conserved F or W. The D gene is left open where the match is weak. Rows may omit the clone size; those that give it use once, few, many or a size class.

many TRBJ2-7 TRBV11-2 NA CASSVGLSYEQYF TGTGCCAGCAGCGTCGGACTGTCCTACGAGCAGTACTTC
NA TRBJ2-7 TRBV20-1 NA CSLVPDYDQYF TGCAGCCTCGTACCTGACTACGATCAGTACTTC
many TRBJ2-7 TRBV7-2 NA CASSFGLGSYEQYF TGTGCCAGCAGCTTCGGACTGGGCTCCTACGAGCAGTACTTC
many TRBJ2-5 TRBV10-3 NA CAIKERAGQETQYF TGTGCCATCAAGGAGAGGGCGGGACAAGAGACCCAGTACTTC
many TRBJ2-7 TRBV11-2 NA CTSRLQNYEQYF TGTACCAGCAGGCTACAGAACTACGAGCAGTACTTC
many TRBJ1-2 TRBV12-3/TRBV12-4 TRBD1 CASSLGQGPSSF TGTGCCAGCAGTTTGGGACAGGGGCCCTCCTCCTTC
NA TRBJ2-1 TRBV5-1 TRBD2 CASSLGRLSTSGSSYNEQFF TGCGCCAGCAGCTTGGGGAGACTATCGACTAGCGGAAGCTCCTACAATGAGCAGTTCTTC
many TRBJ2-7 TRBV7-3 NA CASSPNGTPVEEQYF TGTGCCAGCAGCCCCAATGGGACACCAGTGGAAGAGCAGTACTTC
many TRBJ1-6 TRBV6-1 NA CASSSPVSPLHF TGTGCCAGCAGTTCCCCCGTTTCACCCCTCCACTTT
many TRBJ2-5 TRBV2 NA CASRRRTGGETQYF TGTGCCAGCAGGAGAAGGACAGGAGGGGAGACCCAGTACTTC
many TRBJ2-5 TRBV11-2 NA CASSQEAMGETQYF TGTGCTAGCAGCCAGGAGGCCATGGGAGAGACCCAGTACTTC
many TRBJ2-7 TRBV6-5 TRBD2 CASSYLGGRGLGEQYF TGTGCCAGCAGTTATCTAGGCGGGAGAGGTCTGGGTGAGCAGTACTTC
many TRBJ2-7 TRBV7-8 NA CASSYDRSRTYEQYF TGTGCCAGCAGCTACGACAGGTCTCGCACCTACGAGCAGTACTTC
NA TRBJ2-7 TRBV5-6 TRBD2 CASSEATRLAGSYEQYF TGTGCCAGCAGCGAAGCCACCAGACTAGCGGGATCCTACGAGCAGTACTTC
NA TRBJ1-3 TRBV6-1 NA CASRSGGAGNTIYF TGTGCCAGCCGAAGCGGGGGTGCTGGAAACACCATATATTTT
once TRBJ2-5 TRBV18 NA CASSPGNPQETQYF TGTGCCAGCTCACCAGGGAACCCCCAAGAGACCCAGTACTTC
NA TRBJ2-3 TRBV12-3/TRBV12-4 TRBD2 CASRETSGVMGTDTQYF TGTGCCAGCAGGGAGACTAGCGGAGTTATGGGCACAGATACGCAGTATTTT
many TRBJ1-1 TRBV20-1 NA CSAPPGRGANTEAFF TGCAGTGCTCCCCCCGGGCGGGGGGCAAACACTGAAGCTTTCTTT
once TRBJ1-1 TRBV12-3/TRBV12-4 NA CASSRTGRGNTEAFF TGTGCCAGCAGTCGAACGGGCAGGGGAAACACTGAAGCTTTCTTT
few TRBJ2-7 TRBV15 NA CATRKVGSHEQYF TGTGCCACCAGAAAGGTTGGGTCACACGAGCAGTACTTC
many TRBJ2-7 TRBV6-6 TRBD2 CASRPSGADEQYF TGTGCCAGCCGTCCTAGCGGTGCGGACGAGCAGTACTTC
NA TRBJ1-1 TRBV12-5 NA CASGFWGVSITEAFF TGTGCTAGTGGTTTCTGGGGGGTGAGTATCACTGAAGCTTTCTTT
NA TRBJ2-5 TRBV6-1 NA CASSEGVGQETQYF TGTGCCAGCAGTGAGGGCGTGGGCCAAGAGACCCAGTACTTC
few TRBJ1-1 TRBV5-4 NA CASSLGQGGSMNTEAFF TGTGCCAGCAGCTTGGGCCAGGGAGGGTCGATGAACACTGAAGCTTTCTTT
NA TRBJ1-2 TRBV27 TRBD1 CASSGQGSRGYTF TGTGCCAGCAGTGGACAGGGCTCGCGAGGCTACACCTTC
many TRBJ1-1 TRBV7-3 NA CASSLRAVNTEAFF TGTGCCAGCAGCTTAAGGGCGGTGAACACTGAAGCTTTCTTT
many TRBJ2-5 TRBV4-3 TRBD1 CASSRRDSPQETQYF TGCGCCAGCAGCCGCAGGGACAGCCCACAAGAGACCCAGTACTTC
few TRBJ2-7 TRBV12-3/TRBV12-4 NA CASSLQGGPDEQYF TGTGCCAGCAGTTTACAGGGAGGCCCGGACGAGCAGTACTTC
NA TRBJ2-7 TRBV6-2/TRBV6-3 NA CASSYKAYEQYF TGTGCCAGCAGTTACAAGGCCTACGAGCAGTACTTC
NA TRBJ1-2 TRBV4-3 NA CASSQDWGVNYGYTF TGCGCCAGCAGCCAAGATTGGGGGGTTAACTATGGCTACACCTTC
many TRBJ2-2 TRBV20-1 NA CSARDRPDLDTGELFF TGCAGTGCTAGAGATCGTCCGGACTTAGACACCGGGGAGCTGTTTTTT
many TRBJ2-7 TRBV30 TRBD2 CALGLAGVVGQYF TGTGCCTTGGGTCTAGCGGGAGTGGTCGGGCAGTACTTC
NA TRBJ1-2 TRBV7-8 TRBD1 CASSLDLTGEGGYTF TGTGCCAGCAGCCTTGACCTCACAGGGGAGGGTGGCTACACCTTC
many TRBJ2-7 TRBV29-1 NA CSARTRSTYEQYF TGCAGCGCCCGGACCCGGAGCACCTACGAGCAGTACTTC
many TRBJ1-2 TRBV11-2 NA CASSKPGVDYGYTF TGTGCCAGCAGCAAACCAGGGGTCGACTATGGCTACACCTTC
many TRBJ1-1 TRBV20-1 NA CSASGDYTEAFF TGCAGTGCTAGTGGGGATTACACTGAAGCTTTCTTT
NA TRBJ1-6 TRBV9 NA CASSVAVDSPLHF TGTGCCAGCAGCGTAGCGGTCGATTCACCCCTCCACTTT
once TRBJ1-1 TRBV10-1 TRBD1 CASSHRGSAEAFF TGCGCCAGCAGCCACAGGGGAAGTGCTGAAGCTTTCTTT
NA TRBJ2-2 TRBV20-1 TRBD2 CSASRSGRWAGELFF TGCAGTGCTAGTCGGAGCGGGAGGTGGGCCGGGGAGCTGTTTTTT
many TRBJ2-7 TRBV28 NA CASSFTGPDYEQYF TGTGCCAGCAGTTTTACAGGGCCCGACTACGAGCAGTACTTC
NA TRBJ1-6 TRBV6-1 NA CASSPVFDNSPLHF TGTGCCAGCAGTCCAGTTTTCGATAATTCACCCCTCCACTTT
many TRBJ2-5 TRBV7-3 NA CASSLVPQETQYF TGTGCCAGCAGCTTAGTTCCCCAAGAGACCCAGTACTTC
many TRBJ2-7 TRBV7-6 TRBD2 CASSLRPTSDYEQYF TGTGCCAGCAGCTTAAGGCCAACTAGCGACTACGAGCAGTACTTC
many TRBJ1-6 TRBV11-2 NA CASSPRATGLASPLHF TGTGCCAGCAGCCCTAGGGCTACAGGGTTGGCTTCACCCCTCCACTTT
NA TRBJ2-5 TRBV28 TRBD2 CASRTSGKETQYF TGTGCCAGCAGAACTAGCGGGAAAGAGACCCAGTACTTC
many TRBJ1-2 TRBV6-2/TRBV6-3 NA CASSNPGGYTF TGTGCCAGCAGTAACCCGGGTGGCTACACCTTC
NA TRBJ1-2 TRBV10-3 NA CAISMDSVYGYTF TGTGCCATCAGTATGGACAGCGTCTATGGCTACACCTTC
NA TRBJ2-5 TRBV30 NA CAWKSGNQETKYF TGTGCCTGGAAGTCCGGGAACCAAGAGACCAAGTACTTC
NA TRBJ2-5 TRBV6-4 TRBD2 CASSDPGLAGGGQETQYF TGTGCCAGCAGTGACCCGGGACTAGCGGGAGGAGGACAAGAGACCCAGTACTTC
NA TRBJ2-7 TRBV6-1 NA CASSAAGSQYEQYF TGTGCCAGCAGTGCCGCTGGCAGCCAATACGAGCAGTACTTC
NA TRBJ2-2 TRBV15 NA CATSRGGPANTGELFF TGTGCCACCAGCAGAGGTGGGCCCGCGAACACCGGGGAGCTGTTTTTT
few TRBJ2-2 TRBV19 NA CASSRWQGNTGELFF TGTGCCAGTAGTCGGTGGCAGGGGAACACCGGGGAGCTGTTTTTT
many TRBJ1-5 TRBV11-2 NA CASSLGTSYSNQPQHF TGTGCCAGCAGCTTAGGGACAAGTTATAGCAATCAGCCCCAGCATTTT
many TRBJ2-7 TRBV28 NA CASSSRGLSSYEQYF TGTGCCAGCAGTTCCAGGGGCCTGAGCTCCTACGAGCAGTACTTC
NA TRBJ2-2 TRBV13 NA CASSLGFGGTGELFF TGTGCCAGCAGCTTAGGATTCGGAGGGACCGGGGAGCTGTTCTTT
NA TRBJ2-4 TRBV11-2 TRBD1 CASSLEPGTGNIQYF TGTGCCAGCAGTTTAGAGCCTGGGACAGGGAACATTCAGTACTTC
NA TRBJ1-2 TRBV20-1 NA CSAIRDTKLGSGYTF TGCAGTGCTATCCGGGACACCAAGCTTGGCTCTGGCTACACCTTC